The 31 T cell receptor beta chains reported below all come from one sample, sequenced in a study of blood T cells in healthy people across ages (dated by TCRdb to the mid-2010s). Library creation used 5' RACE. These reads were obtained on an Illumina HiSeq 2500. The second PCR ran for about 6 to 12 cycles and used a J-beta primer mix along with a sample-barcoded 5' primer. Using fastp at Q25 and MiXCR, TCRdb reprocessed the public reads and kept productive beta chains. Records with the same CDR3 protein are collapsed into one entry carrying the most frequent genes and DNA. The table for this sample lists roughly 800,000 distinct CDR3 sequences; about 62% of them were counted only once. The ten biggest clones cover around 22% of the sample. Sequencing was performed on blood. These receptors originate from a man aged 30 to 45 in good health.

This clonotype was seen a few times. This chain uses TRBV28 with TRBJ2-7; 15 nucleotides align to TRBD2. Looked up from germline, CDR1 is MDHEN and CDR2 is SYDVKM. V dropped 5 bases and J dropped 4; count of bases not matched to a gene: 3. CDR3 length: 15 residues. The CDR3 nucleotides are TGTGCCAGCAGTGGACTAGCGGGAGGGTCATACGAGCAGTACTTC. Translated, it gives CASSGLAGGSYEQYF. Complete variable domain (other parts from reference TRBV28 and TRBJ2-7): DVKVTQSSRYLVKRTGEKVFLECVQDMDHENMFWYRQDPGLGLRLIYFSYDVKMKEKGDIPEGYSVSREKKERFSLILESASTNQTSMYLCASSGLAGGSYEQYFGPGTRLTVT.

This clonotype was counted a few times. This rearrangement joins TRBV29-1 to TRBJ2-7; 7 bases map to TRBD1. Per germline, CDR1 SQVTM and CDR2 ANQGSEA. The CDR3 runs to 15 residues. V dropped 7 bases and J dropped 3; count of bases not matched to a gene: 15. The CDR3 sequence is CSAVQGHHRRYEQYF. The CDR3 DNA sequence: TGCAGCGCCGTACAGGGGCATCACAGACGCTACGAGCAGTACTTC.

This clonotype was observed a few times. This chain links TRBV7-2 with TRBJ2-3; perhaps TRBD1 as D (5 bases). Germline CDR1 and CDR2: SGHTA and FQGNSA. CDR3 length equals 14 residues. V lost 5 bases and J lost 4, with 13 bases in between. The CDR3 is CASSPNLGADTQYF. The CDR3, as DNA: TGTGCCAGCAGCCCTAATCTAGGGGCAGATACGCAGTATTTT.

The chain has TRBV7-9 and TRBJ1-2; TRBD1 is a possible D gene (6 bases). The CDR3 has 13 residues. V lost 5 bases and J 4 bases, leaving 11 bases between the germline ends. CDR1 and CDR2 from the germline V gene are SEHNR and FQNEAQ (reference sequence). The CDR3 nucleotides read TGTGCCAGCAGCCGCACAGGGATCTATGGCTACACCTTC. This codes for CASSRTGIYGYTF. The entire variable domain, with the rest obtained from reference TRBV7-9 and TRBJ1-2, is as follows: DTGVSQNPRHKITKRGQNVTFRCDPISEHNRLYWYRQTLGQGPEFLTYFQNEAQLEKSRLLSDRFSAERPKGSFSTLEIQRTEQGDSAMYLCASSRTGIYGYTFGSGTRLTVV.

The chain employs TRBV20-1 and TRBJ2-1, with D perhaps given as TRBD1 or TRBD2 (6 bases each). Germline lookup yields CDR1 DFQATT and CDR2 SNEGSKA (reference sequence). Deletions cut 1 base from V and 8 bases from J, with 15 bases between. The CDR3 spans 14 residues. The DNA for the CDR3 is TGCAGTGCTAGAGCTTTGGGGGGCTGGGATGAGCAGTTCTTC. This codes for CSARALGGWDEQFF.

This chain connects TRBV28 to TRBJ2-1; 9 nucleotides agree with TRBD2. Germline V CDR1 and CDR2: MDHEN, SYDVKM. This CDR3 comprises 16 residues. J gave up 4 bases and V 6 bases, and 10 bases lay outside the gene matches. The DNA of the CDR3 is TGTGCCAGCAGACCCAGTCTAGCGGGGATATACAATGAGCAGTTCTTC. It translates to CASRPSLAGIYNEQFF.

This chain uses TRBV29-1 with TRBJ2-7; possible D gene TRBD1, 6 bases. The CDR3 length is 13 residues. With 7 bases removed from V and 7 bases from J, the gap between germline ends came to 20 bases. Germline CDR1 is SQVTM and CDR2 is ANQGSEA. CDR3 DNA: TGCAGCGGTGTACAGGGTTCGTCGGGTGAGCAGTACTTC. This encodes CSGVQGSSGEQYF.

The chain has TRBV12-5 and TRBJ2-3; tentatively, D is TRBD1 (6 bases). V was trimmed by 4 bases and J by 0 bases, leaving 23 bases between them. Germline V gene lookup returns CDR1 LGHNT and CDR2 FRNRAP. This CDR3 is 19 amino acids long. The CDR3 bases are TGTGCTAGTGGTTCGCAATATACAGGGCTGGCCGCCAGCACAGATACGCAGTATTTT. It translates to CASGSQYTGLAASTDTQYF. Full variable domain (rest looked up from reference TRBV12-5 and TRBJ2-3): DARVTQTPRHKVTEMGQEVTMRCQPILGHNTVFWYRQTMMQGLELLAYFRNRAPLDDSGMPKDRFSAEMPDATLATLKIQPSEPRDSAVYFCASGSQYTGLAASTDTQYFGPGTRLTVL.

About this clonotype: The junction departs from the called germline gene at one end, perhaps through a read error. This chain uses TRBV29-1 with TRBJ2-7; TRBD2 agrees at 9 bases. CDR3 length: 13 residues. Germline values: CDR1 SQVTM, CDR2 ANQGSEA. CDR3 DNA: TGCAGCGTTGGTGCGGGACTAGCCTACGGGCAGTACTTC. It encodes CSVGAGLAYGQYF.

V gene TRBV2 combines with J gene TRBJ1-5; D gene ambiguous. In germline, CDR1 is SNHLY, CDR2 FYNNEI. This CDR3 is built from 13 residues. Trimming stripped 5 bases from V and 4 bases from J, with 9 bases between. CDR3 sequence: CASSWTLNQPQHF. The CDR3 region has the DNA TGTGCCAGCAGTTGGACCCTTAATCAGCCCCAGCATTTT.

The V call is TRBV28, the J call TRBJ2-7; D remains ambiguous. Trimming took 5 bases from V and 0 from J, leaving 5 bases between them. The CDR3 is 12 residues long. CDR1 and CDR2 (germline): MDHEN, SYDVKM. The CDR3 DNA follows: TGTGCCAGCAGTCCTTTCTCCTACGAGCAGTACTTC. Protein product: CASSPFSYEQYF. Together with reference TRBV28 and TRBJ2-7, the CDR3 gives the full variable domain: DVKVTQSSRYLVKRTGEKVFLECVQDMDHENMFWYRQDPGLGLRLIYFSYDVKMKEKGDIPEGYSVSREKKERFSLILESASTNQTSMYLCASSPFSYEQYFGPGTRLTVT.

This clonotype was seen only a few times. The CDR3 bases are TGCAGTGCTACGGGACTGAGGACTGAAGCTTTCTTT. Translated: CSATGLRTEAFF. The V call is TRBV20-1, the J call TRBJ1-1; maybe TRBD1 (5 bases). The CDR3 consists of 12 residues. Germline V gene data show CDR1 as DFQATT and CDR2 as SNEGSKA (reference sequence). V was shortened by 4 bases and J by 5 bases, with 11 bases between the two germline ends.

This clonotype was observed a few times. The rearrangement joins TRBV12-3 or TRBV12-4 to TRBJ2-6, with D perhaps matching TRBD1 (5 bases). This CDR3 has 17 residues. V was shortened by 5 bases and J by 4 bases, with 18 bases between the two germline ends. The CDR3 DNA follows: TGTGCCAGCAGTCCTACGACAGATGTGACGGGGGCCAACGTCCTGACTTTC. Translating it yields CASSPTTDVTGANVLTF.

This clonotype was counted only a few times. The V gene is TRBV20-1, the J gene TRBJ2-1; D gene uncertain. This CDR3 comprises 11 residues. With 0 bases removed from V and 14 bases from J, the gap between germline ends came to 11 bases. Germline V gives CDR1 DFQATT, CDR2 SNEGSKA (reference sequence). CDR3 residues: CSAREVLHEFF. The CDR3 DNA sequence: TGCAGTGCTAGAGAGGTGTTACATGAGTTCTTC.

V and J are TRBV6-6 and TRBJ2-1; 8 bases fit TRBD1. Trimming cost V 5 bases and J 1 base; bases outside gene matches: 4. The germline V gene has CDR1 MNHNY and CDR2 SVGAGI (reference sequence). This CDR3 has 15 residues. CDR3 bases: TGTGCCAGCAGTCGGGGGACAGGTTCCTACAATGAGCAGTTCTTC. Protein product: CASSRGTGSYNEQFF.

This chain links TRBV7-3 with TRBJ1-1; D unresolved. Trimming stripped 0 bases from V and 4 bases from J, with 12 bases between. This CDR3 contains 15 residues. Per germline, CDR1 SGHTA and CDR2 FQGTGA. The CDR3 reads CASSLTASVGTEAFF. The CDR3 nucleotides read TGTGCCAGCAGCTTAACCGCAAGTGTGGGCACTGAAGCTTTCTTT.

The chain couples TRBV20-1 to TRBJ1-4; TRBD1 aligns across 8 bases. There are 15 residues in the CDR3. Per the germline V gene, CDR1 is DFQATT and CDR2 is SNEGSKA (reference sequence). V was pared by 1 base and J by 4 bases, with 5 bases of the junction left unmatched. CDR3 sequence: CSARAVDRGNEKLFF. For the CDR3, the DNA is TGCAGTGCTAGAGCCGTCGACAGGGGTAATGAAAAACTGTTTTTT.

The DNA of the CDR3 is TGTGCCAGCAGCCCATGGGGGAGGCCCAATGAGCAGTTCTTC. This sequence encodes CASSPWGRPNEQFF. The chain carries TRBV7-2 and TRBJ2-1; possibly TRBD2 for D (6 bases). Between the trimmed V and J ends, which lost 5 bases and 6 bases, there was a span of 14 bases. CDR1 and CDR2 (germline): SGHTA, FQGNSA. The CDR3 has 14 residues.

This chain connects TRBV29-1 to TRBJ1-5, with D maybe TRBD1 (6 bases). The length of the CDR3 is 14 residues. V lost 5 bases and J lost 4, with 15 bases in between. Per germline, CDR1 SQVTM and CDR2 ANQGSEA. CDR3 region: CSVTGSDPNQPQHF. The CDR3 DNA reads TGCAGCGTTACAGGGTCGGACCCTAATCAGCCCCAGCATTTT.

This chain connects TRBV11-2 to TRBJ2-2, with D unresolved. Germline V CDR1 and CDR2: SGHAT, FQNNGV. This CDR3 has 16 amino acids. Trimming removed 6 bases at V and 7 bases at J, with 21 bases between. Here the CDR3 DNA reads TGTGCCAGCAGTCTGGTGTGGTGGGAAGGTAACGGGGAGCTGTTTTTT. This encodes CASSLVWWEGNGELFF.

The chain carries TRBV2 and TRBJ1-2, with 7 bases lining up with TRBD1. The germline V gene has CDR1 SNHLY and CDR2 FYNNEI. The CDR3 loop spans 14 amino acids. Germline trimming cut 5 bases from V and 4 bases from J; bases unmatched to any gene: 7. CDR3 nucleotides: TGTGCCAGCAGTTATACAGGGGACGGCTATGGCTACACCTTC. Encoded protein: CASSYTGDGYGYTF.

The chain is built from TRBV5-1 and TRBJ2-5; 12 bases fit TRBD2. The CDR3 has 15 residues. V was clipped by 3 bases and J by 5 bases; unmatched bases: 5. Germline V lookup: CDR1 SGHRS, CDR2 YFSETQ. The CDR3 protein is CASSSGLAGHETQYF. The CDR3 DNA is TGCGCCAGCAGCTCCGGACTAGCGGGGCATGAGACCCAGTACTTC.

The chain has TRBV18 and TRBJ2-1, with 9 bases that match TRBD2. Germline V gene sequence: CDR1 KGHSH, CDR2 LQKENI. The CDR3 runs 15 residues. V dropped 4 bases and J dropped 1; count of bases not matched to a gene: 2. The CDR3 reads CASSRSGRSYNEQFF. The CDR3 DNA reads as TGTGCCAGCTCACGGAGCGGGAGGTCCTACAATGAGCAGTTCTTC.

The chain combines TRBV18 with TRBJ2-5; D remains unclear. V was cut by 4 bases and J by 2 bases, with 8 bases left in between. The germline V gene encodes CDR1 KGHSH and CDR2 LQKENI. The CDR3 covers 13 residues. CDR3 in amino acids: CASSQDQQETQYF. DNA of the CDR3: TGTGCCAGCTCACAGGATCAACAAGAGACCCAGTACTTC. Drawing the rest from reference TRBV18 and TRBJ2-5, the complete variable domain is NAGVMQNPRHLVRRRGQEARLRCSPMKGHSHVYWYRQLPEEGLKFMVYLQKENIIDESGMPKERFSAEFPKEGPSILRIQQVVRGDSAAYFCASSQDQQETQYFGPGTRLLVL.

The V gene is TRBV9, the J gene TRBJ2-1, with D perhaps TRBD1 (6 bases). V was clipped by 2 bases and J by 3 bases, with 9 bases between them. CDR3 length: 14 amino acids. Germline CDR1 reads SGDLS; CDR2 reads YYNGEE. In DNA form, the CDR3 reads TGTGCCAGCAGCGTGGACAGCAACTACAATGAGCAGTTCTTC. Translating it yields CASSVDSNYNEQFF.

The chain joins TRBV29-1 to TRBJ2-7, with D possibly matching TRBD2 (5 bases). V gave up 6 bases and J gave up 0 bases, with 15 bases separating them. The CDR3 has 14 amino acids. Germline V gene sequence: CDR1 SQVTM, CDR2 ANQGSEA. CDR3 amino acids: CSVTYGVSSYEQYF. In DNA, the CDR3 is TGCAGCGTGACCTACGGGGTAAGCTCCTACGAGCAGTACTTC.

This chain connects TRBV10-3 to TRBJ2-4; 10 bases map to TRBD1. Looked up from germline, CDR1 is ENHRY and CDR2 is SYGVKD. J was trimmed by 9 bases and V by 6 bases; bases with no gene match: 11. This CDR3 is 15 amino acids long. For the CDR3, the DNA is TGTGCCATCAGCGACCCGGGACAGGGGTGGGGCATTCAGTACTTC. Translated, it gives CAISDPGQGWGIQYF.

For the CDR3, the DNA is TGTGCCAGCCTTACCAGGGGGGGACAAGAGACCCAGTACTTC. Translation: CASLTRGGQETQYF. The chain uses TRBV6-2 or TRBV6-3 and TRBJ2-5, with D perhaps assigned TRBD1 or TRBD2 (7 bases each). The CDR3 has 14 residues. Trimming left V 8 bases short and J 2 bases short, with 15 bases between. Per the germline V gene, CDR1 is MNHEY and CDR2 is SVGEGT.

As DNA, the CDR3 is TGTGCCAGCAGCGATACGGGACGTCAAAACACCGGGGAGCTGTTTTTT. Translating it yields CASSDTGRQNTGELFF. The rearrangement links TRBV11-2 to TRBJ2-2; the D gene could be TRBD1 or TRBD2 (5 bases each). Between the trimmed V and J ends, which lost 5 bases and 2 bases, there was a span of 15 bases. The CDR3 has 16 amino acids. The V gene's germline CDR1 is SGHAT and CDR2 FQNNGV.

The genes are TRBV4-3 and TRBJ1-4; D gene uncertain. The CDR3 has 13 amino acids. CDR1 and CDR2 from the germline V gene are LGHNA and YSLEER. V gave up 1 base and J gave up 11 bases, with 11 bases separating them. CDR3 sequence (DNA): TGCGCCAGCAGCCAAGGCACCGTCTCCAAACTGTTTTTT. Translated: CASSQGTVSKLFF.

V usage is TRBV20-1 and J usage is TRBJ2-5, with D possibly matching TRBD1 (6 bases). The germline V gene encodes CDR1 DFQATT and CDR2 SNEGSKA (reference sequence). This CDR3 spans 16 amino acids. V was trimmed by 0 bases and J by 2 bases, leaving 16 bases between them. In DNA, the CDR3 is TGCAGTGCTAGAGACCTTCTGACAGGACATCAAGAGACCCAGTACTTC. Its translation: CSARDLLTGHQETQYF.